This section outlines one T cell receptor (beta chain) sequence together with its context. The antigen remains unidentified. This record belongs to a study of T cell repertoires in cytomegalovirus infection. Background on the study: Selected CMV epitopes included recently identified HLA-C-restricted ones as well as well-studied HLA-B-restricted ones. A matching HLA type, together with CMV infection, was signaled by public TCR beta signatures.

TCRdb processed the reads anew with MiXCR; each CDR3 protein has one entry. The data show roughly 80,000 distinct CDR3 sequences, 35% to 45% seen once. Trimming took 2 bases from V and 2 from J, leaving 13 bases between them. The V gene's germline CDR1 is MGHRA and CDR2 YSYEKL. The CDR3 is made up of 15 amino acids. Study results and caveats: Identification of carriers of CMV plus the relevant HLA was performed using cumulative public TCR beta family frequency. CMV-specific TCR beta clonotypes restricted by HLA-C dominated the ex vivo response.

The receptor's source is a human donor in good health (CMV status not recorded). Some clones in this sample may be carry-over from other donors' samples. The sequences come from CD8+ T cells from cultured PBMCs, collected from culture after CMV antigen stimulation. This rearrangement joins TRBV4-1 to TRBJ2-7, with D tentatively TRBD1 (6 bases). For the CDR3, the DNA is TGCGCCAGCAGCCAAACGAGGGGGAATACCTACGAGCAGTACTTC. Encoded protein: CASSQTRGNTYEQYF.